Presented here are 2 T cell receptor beta chains from one specimen sequenced in a study of PD-1 blockade in mismatch repair-deficient tumors. Profiling relied on immunoSEQ multiplex PCR, and the TCRdb table lists in-frame clones only, not all of them. This sample yields about 130,000 clones, of which about 88% are seen a single time; about 10% belongs to the top ten. Here the sequenced sample was peripheral blood, taken approximately 73 weeks after starting pembrolizumab. The source of these receptors is an adult with mismatch repair-deficient cancer.

The CDR3 DNA follows: TGTGCCAGCAGCGTAGGTGACGCCGGGGAGCTGTTTTTT. Translating gives CASSVGDAGELFF. The chain has TRBV9 and TRBJ2-2; no definite D call. The V end lost 0 bases, the J end lost 6 bases, and 6 bases lay between the germline ends. Germline V CDR1 and CDR2: SGDLS, YYNGEE. The CDR3 covers 13 residues.

This clone has just a few counts. V gene TRBV19 combines with J gene TRBJ2-4; D perhaps matches TRBD2 (6 bases). Trimming left V 10 bases short and J 8 bases short, with 15 bases between. Germline loops: CDR1 LNHDA, CDR2 SQIVND (reference sequence). The CDR3 runs to 12 residues. The chain's CDR3 is CATEGRQDIQYF. CDR3 sequence (DNA): TGTGCCACCGAGGGGAGGCAGGACATTCAGTACTTC. The variable domain in full, with the rest retrieved from reference TRBV19 and TRBJ2-4, is DGGITQSPKYLFRKEGQNVTLSCEQNLNHDAMYWYRQDPGQGLRLIYYSQIVNDFQKGDIAEGYSVSREKKESFPLTVTSAQKNPTAFYLCATEGRQDIQYFGAGTRLSVL.